This T cell receptor (beta chain) was identified during a study of blood T cells in healthy people across ages. A second PCR, run for roughly 7 to 12 cycles, used a sample-barcoded 5' primer plus a J-beta primer mix. In TCRdb, the 5' RACE reads were re-called with MiXCR into one record per CDR3 protein. Of fewer than 1,000,000 distinct CDR3 sequences detected, 40% to 50% appear once; the ten largest clones hold roughly 19%. The CDR3 is 14 amino acids. V was trimmed by 1 base and J by 5 bases, leaving 11 bases between them. CDR1 and CDR2 (germline): SGHVS, FQNEAQ. At least 6 micrograms of total RNA were extracted per sample. This clonotype appeared a single time. Its matching antigen is unknown. Study-wide findings and caveats: Unsorted PBMC material precluded a definitive naive versus antigen-experienced comparison. Greater diversity and more naive CD4+ cells were seen in long-lived donors than in aged donors. TCR beta diversity per million T cells fell roughly linearly with age.

The receptor was isolated from a man aged 55 to 70 in good health. This rearrangement joins TRBV7-8 to TRBJ2-5; D not resolved. Sequencing used blood. This CDR3 is CASSLGARRETQYF. The CDR3 DNA reads TGTGCCAGCAGCTTAGGAGCCCGACGGGAGACCCAGTACTTC.